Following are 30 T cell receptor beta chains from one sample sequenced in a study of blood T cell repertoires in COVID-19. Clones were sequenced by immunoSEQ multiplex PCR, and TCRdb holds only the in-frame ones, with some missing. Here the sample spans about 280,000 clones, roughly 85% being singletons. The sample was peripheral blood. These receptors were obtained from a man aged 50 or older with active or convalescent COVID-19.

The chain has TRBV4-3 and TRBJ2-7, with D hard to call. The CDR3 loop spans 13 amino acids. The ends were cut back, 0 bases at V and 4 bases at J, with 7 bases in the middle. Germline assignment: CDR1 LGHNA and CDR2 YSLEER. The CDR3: CASSQERKYEQYF. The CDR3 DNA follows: TGCGCCAGCAGCCAAGAGCGGAAATACGAGCAGTACTTC.

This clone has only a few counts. The CDR3 loop is CASSLGGQGGYGYTF. CDR3 nucleotides: TGTGCCAGCAGTTTGGGTGGACAGGGTGGATATGGCTACACCTTC. The rearrangement links TRBV27 to TRBJ1-2; 8 nucleotides match TRBD1. The length of the CDR3 is 15 residues. Germline loops: CDR1 MNHEY, CDR2 SMNVEV (reference sequence). Trimming took 3 bases from V and 5 from J; bases not matched to a gene: 8.

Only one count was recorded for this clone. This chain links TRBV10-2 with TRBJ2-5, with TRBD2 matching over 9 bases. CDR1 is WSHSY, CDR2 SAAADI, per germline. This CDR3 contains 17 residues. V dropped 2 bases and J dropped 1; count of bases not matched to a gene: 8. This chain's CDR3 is CASSEGASGRTQETQYF. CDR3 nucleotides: TGCGCCAGCAGTGAGGGGGCGAGCGGGAGGACCCAAGAGACCCAGTACTTC.

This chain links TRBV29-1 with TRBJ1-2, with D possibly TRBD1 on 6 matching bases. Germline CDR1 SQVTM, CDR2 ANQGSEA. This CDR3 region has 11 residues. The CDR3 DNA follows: TGCACCCTGAGGGGGGGAGATGGCTACACCTTC. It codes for CTLRGGDGYTF.

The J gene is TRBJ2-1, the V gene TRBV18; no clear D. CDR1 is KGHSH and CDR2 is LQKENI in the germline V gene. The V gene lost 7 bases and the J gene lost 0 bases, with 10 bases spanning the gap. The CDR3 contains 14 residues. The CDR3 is CASLRTNSYNEQFF. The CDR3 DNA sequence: TGTGCCAGCTTACGAACTAACTCCTACAATGAGCAGTTCTTC.

The CDR3 sequence is CASSYTLNYGYTF. In DNA, the CDR3 is TGTGCCAGCAGCTATACTCTTAACTATGGCTACACCTTC. The rearrangement uses TRBV5-5 and TRBJ1-2; no firm D call. The CDR3 contains 13 residues. V shed 3 bases and J shed 1 base, with 7 bases lying between them. In germline, CDR1 is SGHKS, CDR2 YYEKEE (reference sequence).

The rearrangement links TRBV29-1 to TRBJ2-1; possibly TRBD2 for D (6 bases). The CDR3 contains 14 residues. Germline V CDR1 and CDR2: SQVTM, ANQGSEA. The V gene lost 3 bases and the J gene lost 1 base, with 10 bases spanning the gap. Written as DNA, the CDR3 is TGCAGCGTTGACCCAGGGAGGTCCTACAATGAGCAGTTCTTC. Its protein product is CSVDPGRSYNEQFF.

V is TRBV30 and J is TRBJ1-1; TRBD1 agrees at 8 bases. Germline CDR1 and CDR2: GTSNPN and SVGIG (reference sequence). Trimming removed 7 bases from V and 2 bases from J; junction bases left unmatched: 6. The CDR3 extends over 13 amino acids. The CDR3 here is CAYHRGKNTEAFF. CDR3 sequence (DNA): TGTGCCTATCACAGGGGGAAAAACACTGAAGCTTTCTTT.

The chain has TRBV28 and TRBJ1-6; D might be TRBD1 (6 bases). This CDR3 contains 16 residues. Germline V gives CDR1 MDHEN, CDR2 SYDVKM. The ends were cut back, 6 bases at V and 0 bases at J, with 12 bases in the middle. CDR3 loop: CASSSGATSYNSPLHF. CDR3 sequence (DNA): TGTGCCAGCAGCTCAGGGGCTACCTCCTATAATTCACCCCTCCACTTT.

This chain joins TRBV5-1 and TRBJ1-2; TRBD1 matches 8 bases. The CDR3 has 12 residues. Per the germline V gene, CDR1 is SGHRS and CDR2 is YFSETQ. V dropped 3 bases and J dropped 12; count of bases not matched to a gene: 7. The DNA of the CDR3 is TGCGCCAGCAGCTCCCAAGACAGGGGACACACCTTC. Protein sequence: CASSSQDRGHTF.

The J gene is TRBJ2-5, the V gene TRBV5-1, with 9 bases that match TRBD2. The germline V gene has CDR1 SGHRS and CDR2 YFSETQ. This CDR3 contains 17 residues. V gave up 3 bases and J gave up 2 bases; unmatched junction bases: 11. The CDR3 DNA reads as TGCGCCAGCAGCTGGGGGGCGGGAGGGCCGATTCAAGAGACCCAGTACTTC. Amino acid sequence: CASSWGAGGPIQETQYF.

In nucleotides, the CDR3 is TGCGCCAGCAGCTTCCGTACAGGGGGCGATGGGGACACTGAAGCTTTCTTT. Translation gives CASSFRTGGDGDTEAFF. V usage is TRBV5-1 and J usage is TRBJ1-1, with 9 bases matching TRBD1. This CDR3 is built from 17 residues. V shed 2 bases and J 3 bases; nucleotides not matched to a gene: 11. The V gene's germline CDR1 is SGHRS and CDR2 YFSETQ.

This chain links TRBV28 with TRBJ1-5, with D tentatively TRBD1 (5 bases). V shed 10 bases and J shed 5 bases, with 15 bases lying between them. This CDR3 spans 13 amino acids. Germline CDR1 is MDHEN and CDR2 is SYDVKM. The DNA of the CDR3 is TGTGCCACCATGGGGGGGGGACATCAGCCCCAGCATTTT. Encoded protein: CATMGGGHQPQHF.

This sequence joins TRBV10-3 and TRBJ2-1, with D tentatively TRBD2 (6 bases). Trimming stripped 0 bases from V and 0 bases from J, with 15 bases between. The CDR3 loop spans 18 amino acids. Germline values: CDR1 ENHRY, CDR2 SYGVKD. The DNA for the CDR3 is TGTGCCATCAGTGAGTCCGGGACTCGAATAAGCTCCTACAATGAGCAGTTCTTC. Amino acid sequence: CAISESGTRISSYNEQFF.

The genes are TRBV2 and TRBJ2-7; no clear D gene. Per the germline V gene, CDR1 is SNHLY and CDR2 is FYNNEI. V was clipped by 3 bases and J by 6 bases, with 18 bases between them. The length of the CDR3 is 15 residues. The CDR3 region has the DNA TGTGCCAGCAGTGATTATGTAGTCCCCCCGCGCGAGCAGTACTTC. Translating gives CASSDYVVPPREQYF.

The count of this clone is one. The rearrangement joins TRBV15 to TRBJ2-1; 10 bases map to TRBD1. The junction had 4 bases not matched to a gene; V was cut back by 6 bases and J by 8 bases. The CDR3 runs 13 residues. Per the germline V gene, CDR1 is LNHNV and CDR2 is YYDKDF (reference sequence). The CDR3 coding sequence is TGTGCCACCAGATTGGACAGGGGGTATGAGCAGTTCTTC. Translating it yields CATRLDRGYEQFF. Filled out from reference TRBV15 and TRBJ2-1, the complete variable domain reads DAMVIQNPRYQVTQFGKPVTLSCSQTLNHNVMYWYQQKSSQAPKLLFHYYDKDFNNEADTPDNFQSRRPNTSFCFLDIRSPGLGDTAMYLCATRLDRGYEQFFGPGTRLTVL.

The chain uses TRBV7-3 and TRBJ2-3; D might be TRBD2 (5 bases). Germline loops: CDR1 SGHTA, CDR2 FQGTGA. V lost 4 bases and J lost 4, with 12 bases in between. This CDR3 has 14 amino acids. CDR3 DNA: TGTGCCAGCAGCTCCACTAGTGTGGCAGATACGCAGTATTTT. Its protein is CASSSTSVADTQYF.

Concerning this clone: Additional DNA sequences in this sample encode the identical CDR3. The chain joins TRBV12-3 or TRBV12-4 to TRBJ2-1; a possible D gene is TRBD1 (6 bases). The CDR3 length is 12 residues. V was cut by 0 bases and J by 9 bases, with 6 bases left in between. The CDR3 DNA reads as TGTGCCAGCAGTTTAGCGGGGGCTGAGCAGTTCTTC. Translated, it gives CASSLAGAEQFF.

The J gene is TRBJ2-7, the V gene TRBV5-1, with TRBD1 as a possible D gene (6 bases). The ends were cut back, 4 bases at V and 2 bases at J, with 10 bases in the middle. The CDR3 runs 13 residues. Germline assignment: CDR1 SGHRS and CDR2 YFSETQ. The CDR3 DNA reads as TGCGCCAGCAGCATGACAGGTCCCTACGAGCAGTACTTC. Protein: CASSMTGPYEQYF.

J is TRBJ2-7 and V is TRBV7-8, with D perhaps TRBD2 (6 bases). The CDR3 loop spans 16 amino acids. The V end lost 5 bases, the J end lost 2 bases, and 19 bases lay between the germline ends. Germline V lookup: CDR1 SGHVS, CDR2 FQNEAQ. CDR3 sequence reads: CASSLMGLTSTYEQYF. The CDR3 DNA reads TGTGCCAGCAGCCTAATGGGACTTACCTCTACCTACGAGCAGTACTTC.

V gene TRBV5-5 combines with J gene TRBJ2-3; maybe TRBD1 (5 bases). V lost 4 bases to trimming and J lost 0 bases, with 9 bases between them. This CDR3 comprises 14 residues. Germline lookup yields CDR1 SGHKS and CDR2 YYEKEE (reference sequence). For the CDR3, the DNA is TGTGCCAGCAGCCGACAGAGCAGCACAGATACGCAGTATTTT. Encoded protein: CASSRQSSTDTQYF.

For the CDR3, the DNA is TGTGCCAGCAGCTTAAGGGACAGCCGAAATTCACCCCTCCACTTT. Protein: CASSLRDSRNSPLHF. The chain recombines TRBV7-8 with TRBJ1-6, with 7 nucleotides matching TRBD1. This CDR3 spans 15 amino acids. J was trimmed by 7 bases and V by 2 bases; bases with no gene match: 5. Germline CDR1 reads SGHVS; CDR2 reads FQNEAQ.

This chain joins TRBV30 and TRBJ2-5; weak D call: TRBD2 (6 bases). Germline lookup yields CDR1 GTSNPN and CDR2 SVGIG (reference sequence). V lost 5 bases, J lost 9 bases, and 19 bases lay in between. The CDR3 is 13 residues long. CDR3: CAWGNGGKRPQYF. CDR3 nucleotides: TGTGCCTGGGGGAACGGCGGGAAGAGGCCCCAGTACTTC.

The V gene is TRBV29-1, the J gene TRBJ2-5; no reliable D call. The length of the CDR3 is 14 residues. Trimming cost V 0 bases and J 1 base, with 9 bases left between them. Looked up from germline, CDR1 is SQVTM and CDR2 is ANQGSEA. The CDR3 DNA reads TGCAGCGTTGAAGATCTTGGAGTCCAAGAGACCCAGTACTTC. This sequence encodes CSVEDLGVQETQYF.

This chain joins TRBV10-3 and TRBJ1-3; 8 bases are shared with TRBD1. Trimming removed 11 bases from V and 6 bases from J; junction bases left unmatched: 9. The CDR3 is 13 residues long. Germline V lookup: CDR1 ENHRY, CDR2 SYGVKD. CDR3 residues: CASGGQGANTIYF. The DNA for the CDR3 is TGTGCCTCCGGCGGGCAGGGGGCAAACACCATATATTTT.

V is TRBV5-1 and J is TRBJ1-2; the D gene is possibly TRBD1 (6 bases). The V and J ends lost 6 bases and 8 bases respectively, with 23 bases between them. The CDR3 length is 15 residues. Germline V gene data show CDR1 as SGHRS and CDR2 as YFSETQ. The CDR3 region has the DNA TGCGCCAGCACTGGGGGGGCGTCCCCCGCTACCGGCTACACCTTC. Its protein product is CASTGGASPATGYTF. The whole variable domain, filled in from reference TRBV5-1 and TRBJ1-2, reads KAGVTQTPRYLIKTRGQQVTLSCSPISGHRSVSWYQQTPGQGLQFLFEYFSETQRNKGNFPGRFSGRQFSNSRSEMNVSTLELGDSALYLCASTGGASPATGYTFGSGTRLTVV.

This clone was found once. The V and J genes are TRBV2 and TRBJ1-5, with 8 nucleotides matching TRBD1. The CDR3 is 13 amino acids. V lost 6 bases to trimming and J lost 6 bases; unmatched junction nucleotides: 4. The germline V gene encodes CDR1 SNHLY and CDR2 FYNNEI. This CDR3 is CASRRQGTQPQHF. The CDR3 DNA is TGTGCCAGCAGGCGACAGGGGACTCAGCCCCAGCATTTT.

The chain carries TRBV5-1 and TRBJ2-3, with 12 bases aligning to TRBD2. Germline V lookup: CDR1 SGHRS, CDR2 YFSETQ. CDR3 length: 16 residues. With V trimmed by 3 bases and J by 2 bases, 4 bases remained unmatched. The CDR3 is CASSSGLAGFTDTQYF. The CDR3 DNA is TGCGCCAGCAGCTCGGGACTAGCGGGTTTCACAGATACGCAGTATTTT.

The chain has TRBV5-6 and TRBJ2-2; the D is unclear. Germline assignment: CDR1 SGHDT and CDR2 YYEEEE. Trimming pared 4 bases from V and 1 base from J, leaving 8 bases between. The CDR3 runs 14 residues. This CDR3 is CASSPGENTGELFF. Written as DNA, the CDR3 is TGTGCCAGCAGCCCGGGTGAGAACACCGGGGAGCTGTTTTTT.

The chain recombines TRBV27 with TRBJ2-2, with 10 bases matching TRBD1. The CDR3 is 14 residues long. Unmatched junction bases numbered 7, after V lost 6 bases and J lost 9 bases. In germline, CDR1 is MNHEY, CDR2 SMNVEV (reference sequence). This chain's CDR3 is CASSSTGGYRELFF. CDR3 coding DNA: TGTGCCAGCAGCTCGACAGGGGGCTACCGGGAGCTGTTTTTT.